Given below is one T cell receptor (beta chain) in context. Its antigen is unknown. This sample was included in a study of tumor-infiltrating lymphocytes in primary liver carcinoma. Findings of the study overall: Lower overlap was observed for tumor-adjacent and tumor-blood pairs relative to tumor region pairs. Merely about 8-25% of top clones occurred in all five tumor regions.

The roughly 20-31 mg bulk tissue piece was not sorted before simultaneous RNA and DNA extraction. The authors made TCR beta cDNA from around 500 ng total RNA with a constant-region primer. Libraries of TCR beta came from three nested multiplex PCR rounds with slightly modified ARM-PCR. The two initial PCR rounds, nine to eleven cycles each, used TRBV1-TRBV30 forward and C-beta reverse primers. TCRdb redid the calling of the multiplex PCR reads with MiXCR, one entry per CDR3 protein. The sample includes about 84,000 distinct CDR3 sequences, 55% to 85% seen only once; the top ten take less than 20%. Germline loops: CDR1 SGHAT, CDR2 FQNNGV. The CDR3 covers 14 residues. V shed 3 bases and J 5 bases; nucleotides not matched to a gene: 4.

Sequencing input: liver tumor tissue from sampling region 1. The subset was: tumor region T1, superior pole. The chain joins TRBV11-2 to TRBJ2-3; 8 bases are a match to TRBD2. This sequence was found in a man aged 35-49 years with primary liver carcinoma and hepatitis B virus infection. The CDR3 loop is CASSFGTRLDTQYF. CDR3 nucleotides: TGTGCCAGCAGCTTCGGGACTAGACTAGATACGCAGTATTTT.